Shown below are 32 T cell receptor beta chains from a single sample sequenced in a study of CD8 T cells in ankylosing spondylitis. MiXCR, run by TCRdb on the 5' RACE reads, gives a single entry per CDR3 protein. The sample consists of 200,000 to 250,000 distinct CDR3 sequences, roughly a tenth of them appearing once. Specimen: blood, either unsorted or a sorted T cell fraction (not recorded which). The receptor set was obtained from a male donor with ankylosing spondylitis or in good health (not recorded which).

This clonotype was seen at least ten times. J is TRBJ2-2 and V is TRBV7-6; no firm D call. Germline V CDR1 and CDR2: SGHVS, FNYEAQ. The CDR3 has 12 amino acids. V lost 2 bases to trimming and J lost 6 bases, with 4 bases between them. CDR3 sequence (DNA): TGTGCCAGCAGCTTATATGCCGGGGAGCTGTTTTTT. Its translation: CASSLYAGELFF.

The gene calls are TRBV3-1 and TRBJ1-5; D remains ambiguous. Trimming shortened V by 1 base and J by 5 bases, and 3 bases separated the two germline ends. CDR3 size: 12 residues. Germline-derived CDR1 and CDR2 are LGHDT and YNNKEL (reference sequence). The CDR3 is CASSQGDQPQHF. The DNA of the CDR3 is TGTGCCAGCAGCCAAGGTGATCAGCCCCAGCATTTT.

In this sample, this clonotype is medium-sized. This chain links TRBV12-3 or TRBV12-4 with TRBJ2-2; D possibly corresponds to TRBD1 (5 bases). Trimming cost V 1 base and J 4 bases, with 10 bases left between them. The CDR3 loop spans 15 amino acids. The CDR3 DNA is TGTGCCAGCAGTTTAGTGACTCAGGGCACCGGGGAGCTGTTTTTT. This sequence encodes CASSLVTQGTGELFF.

The table lists this clonotype with many counts. The gene calls are TRBV6-4 and TRBJ2-3; TRBD2 aligns across 9 bases. The CDR3 is made up of 15 amino acids. With V trimmed by 5 bases and J by 1 base, 4 bases remained unmatched. Germline V lookup: CDR1 MRHNA, CDR2 SNTAGT. This chain's CDR3 is CASSPASGGTDTQYF. In nucleotides, the CDR3 is TGTGCCAGCAGTCCTGCTAGCGGGGGCACAGATACGCAGTATTTT.

This clonotype was counted many times. The chain links TRBV5-1 to TRBJ2-2, with D uncertain. V was cut by 1 base and J by 5 bases, with 6 bases left in between. Germline V lookup: CDR1 SGHRS, CDR2 YFSETQ. This CDR3 is built from 13 residues. The CDR3 region has the DNA TGCGCCAGCAGCTTGACAGCTACCGGGGAGCTGTTTTTT. Protein product: CASSLTATGELFF.

This clonotype was picked up many times. The V call is TRBV25-1, the J call TRBJ2-3, with D unresolved. This CDR3 has 14 residues. The germline gives CDR1 MGHDK, CDR2 SYGVNS. V shed 1 base and J shed 1 base, with 6 bases lying between them. The CDR3 sequence: CASSEFKGTDTQYF. CDR3 coding DNA: TGTGCCAGCAGTGAATTCAAGGGCACAGATACGCAGTATTTT.

V and J are TRBV3-1 and TRBJ1-4; D is unclear. The V end lost 2 bases, the J end lost 8 bases, and 3 bases lay between the germline ends. CDR1 and CDR2 (germline): LGHDT, YNNKEL (reference sequence). CDR3 length equals 11 residues. CDR3 region: CASSQNEKLFF. DNA for the CDR3: TGTGCCAGCAGCCAAAACGAAAAACTGTTTTTT.

In regard to this clonotype: At one end the junction does not follow the germline gene, possibly because of a read error. This sequence joins TRBV12-3 or TRBV12-4 and TRBJ2-7; 7 bases are a match to TRBD1. There are 13 residues in the CDR3. The CDR3 nucleotides are TGTGCCAACAGACCTGACAGGGTTTACGAGCAGTATTTC. Translating it yields CANRPDRVYEQYF.

This clonotype was observed at least ten times. The J gene is TRBJ2-7, the V gene TRBV4-1; D is unresolved. V was clipped by 0 bases and J by 2 bases, with 14 bases between them. The CDR3 consists of 16 residues. Germline loops: CDR1 MGHRA, CDR2 YSYEKL. CDR3 in amino acids: CASSQDRASPAYEQYF. As DNA, the CDR3 is TGCGCCAGCAGCCAAGATCGGGCATCCCCGGCCTACGAGCAGTACTTC.

A remark on this clonotype: A read error may explain this, as a much larger clone is one base away. The chain has TRBV5-1 and TRBJ1-5; D ambiguous. Germline CDR1 is SGHRS and CDR2 is YFSETQ. The CDR3 covers 14 residues. CDR3 residues: CASSLGYSSQPQHF. In DNA, the CDR3 is TGCGCCAGCAGCTTGGGTTATAGCAGTCAGCCCCAGCATTTT.

This clonotype was detected many times. The gene calls are TRBV12-3 or TRBV12-4 and TRBJ2-3; 7 bases align to TRBD2. The CDR3 loop spans 14 amino acids. V lost 4 bases, J lost 2 bases, and 3 bases stayed unmatched. The DNA of the CDR3 is TGTGCCAGCAGTTGGGGAGGGATCACAGATACGCAGTATTTT. Translated, it gives CASSWGGITDTQYF.

This chain joins TRBV3-1 and TRBJ2-1, with D possibly being TRBD2 (5 bases). CDR1 is LGHDT and CDR2 is YNNKEL in the germline V gene (reference sequence). The CDR3 totals 19 residues. The V end lost 11 bases, the J end lost 3 bases, and 32 bases lay between the germline ends. CDR3 nucleotides: TGTGCCTGCACCCAAGACAAGGACCCGCTTATGGAGGACTACAATGAGCAGTTCTTC. Its protein product is CACTQDKDPLMEDYNEQFF.

At least ten counts were recorded for this clonotype. The rearrangement uses TRBV7-8 and TRBJ2-2, with D unresolved. Per germline, CDR1 SGHVS and CDR2 FQNEAQ. The CDR3 runs 15 residues. V shed 4 bases and J shed 4 bases, with 13 bases lying between them. This chain's CDR3 is CASSSGAIGTGELFF. For the CDR3, the DNA is TGTGCCAGCAGCTCAGGAGCGATTGGCACCGGGGAGCTGTTTTTT. Looking up the rest from reference TRBV7-8 and TRBJ2-2 gives the full variable domain: GAGVSQSPRYKVAKRGQDVALRCDPISGHVSLFWYQQALGQGPEFLTYFQNEAQLDKSGLPSDRFFAERPEGSVSTLKIQRTQQEDSAVYLCASSSGAIGTGELFFGEGSRLTVL.

Ten or more counts support this clonotype. This rearrangement joins TRBV9 to TRBJ1-4; D might be TRBD1 (5 bases). Germline V gene lookup returns CDR1 SGDLS and CDR2 YYNGEE. The CDR3 contains 14 residues. V lost 0 bases and J 8 bases, leaving 11 bases between the germline ends. CDR3: CASSVGQSQEKLFF. The CDR3 DNA reads TGTGCCAGCAGCGTAGGACAGAGTCAAGAAAAACTGTTTTTT. Supplemented by reference TRBV9 and TRBJ1-4, the full variable domain reads DSGVTQTPKHLITATGQRVTLRCSPRSGDLSVYWYQQSLDQGLQFLIQYYNGEERAKGNILERFSAQQFPDLHSELNLSSLELGDSALYFCASSVGQSQEKLFFGSGTQLSVL.

CDR3 amino acids: CASSGASDGSYNEQFF. CDR3 DNA: TGTGCCAGCAGTGGGGCCTCGGATGGCTCCTACAATGAGCAGTTCTTC. The chain employs TRBV12-3 or TRBV12-4 and TRBJ2-1; a weak D match, TRBD1 (5 bases). The germline V and J ends were trimmed by 5 bases and 0 bases, with 14 bases remaining between them. CDR3 size: 16 residues.

This clonotype was observed at least ten times. This chain links TRBV12-3 or TRBV12-4 with TRBJ2-1; maybe TRBD2 (5 bases). CDR3 length: 17 residues. Trimming cost V 7 bases and J 6 bases, with 25 bases left between them. CDR3 bases: TGTGCCAGCACCTTACTCCGGGAACACAAAATCGGCAATGAGCAGTTCTTC. Amino acid sequence: CASTLLREHKIGNEQFF.

The table lists this clonotype with a few counts. As DNA, the CDR3 is TGCGCCAGCAGCTTGGCCGGGCAGAACCTTTCACCCCTCCACTTT. Residues: CASSLAGQNLSPLHF. The rearrangement joins TRBV5-1 to TRBJ1-6; D is ambiguous. In germline, CDR1 is SGHRS, CDR2 YFSETQ. V lost 0 bases and J 9 bases, leaving 13 bases between the germline ends. The CDR3 runs 15 residues.

This clonotype was detected ten times or more. This chain connects TRBV3-1 to TRBJ1-5; no reliable D call. The ends were cut back, 1 base at V and 0 bases at J, with 10 bases in the middle. Germline-derived CDR1 and CDR2 are LGHDT and YNNKEL (reference sequence). The CDR3 runs to 16 residues. The CDR3 reads CASSQAWSNSNQPQHF. CDR3 in DNA: TGTGCCAGCAGCCAAGCATGGAGTAATAGCAATCAGCCCCAGCATTTT.

This clonotype occurred a few times. V usage is TRBV7-8 and J usage is TRBJ2-7, with D uncertain. V was shortened by 0 bases and J by 4 bases, with 10 bases between the two germline ends. The CDR3 extends over 14 amino acids. CDR1 is SGHVS, CDR2 FQNEAQ, per germline. CDR3 protein: CASSLAAQGYEQYF. CDR3 sequence (DNA): TGTGCCAGCAGCTTAGCGGCCCAAGGATACGAGCAGTACTTC.

This chain joins TRBV29-1 and TRBJ2-6; D is undetermined. Looked up from germline, CDR1 is SQVTM and CDR2 is ANQGSEA. V lost 5 bases and J lost 4, with 9 bases in between. The CDR3 runs to 13 residues. The CDR3 loop is CSVQRPGANVLTF. The CDR3 nucleotides read TGCAGCGTTCAGCGCCCCGGGGCCAACGTCCTGACTTTC.

The J gene is TRBJ1-4, the V gene TRBV7-9; no reliable D call. Trimming removed 6 bases at V and 7 bases at J, with 9 bases between. Germline-derived CDR1 and CDR2 are SEHNR and FQNEAQ (reference sequence). The CDR3 has 12 amino acids. This CDR3 is CASRAEGEKLFF. The CDR3 nucleotides are TGTGCCAGCAGGGCAGAGGGTGAAAAACTGTTTTTT.

This clonotype was recorded at least ten times. The genes are TRBV6-1 and TRBJ2-7; D tentatively fits TRBD1 or TRBD2 (5 bases each). CDR3 length: 14 amino acids. V gave up 8 bases and J gave up 5 bases, with 19 bases separating them. CDR1 is MNHNS, CDR2 SASEGT, per germline. The CDR3: CASGQLSGENEQYF. CDR3 nucleotide sequence: TGTGCCAGCGGACAACTCAGTGGGGAGAACGAGCAGTACTTC.

The rearrangement joins TRBV6-2 or TRBV6-3 to TRBJ1-1; D perhaps matches TRBD1 (6 bases). CDR3 length equals 13 residues. Trimming removed 6 bases at V and 1 base at J, with 9 bases between. Germline V gene lookup returns CDR1 MNHEY and CDR2 SVGEGT. The CDR3 coding sequence is TGTGCCAGCAGGAGGGGACAGAACACTGAAGCTTTCTTT. This translates into CASRRGQNTEAFF.

This clonotype was seen ten or more times. The V and J genes are TRBV29-1 and TRBJ2-7, with 10 bases that match TRBD2. Per germline, CDR1 SQVTM and CDR2 ANQGSEA. V was pared by 7 bases and J by 2 bases, with 5 bases of the junction left unmatched. The CDR3 spans 13 residues. The CDR3 coding sequence is TGCAGCGCCCGGACTAGCGGTCCCTACGAGCAGTACTTC. The encoded protein is CSARTSGPYEQYF.

This clonotype came up many times. This chain uses TRBV12-3 or TRBV12-4 with TRBJ2-7; TRBD1 matches 7 bases. This CDR3 is built from 14 residues. Trimming took 5 bases from V and 2 from J; bases not matched to a gene: 6. CDR3 bases: TGTGCCAGCAGTGGGACAGCAGGCGCCTACGAGCAGTACTTC. Protein: CASSGTAGAYEQYF.

This clonotype was counted ten times or more. The gene calls are TRBV20-1 and TRBJ2-7; D is tentatively TRBD1 or TRBD2 (5 bases each). The CDR3 is made up of 15 amino acids. The V end lost 6 bases, the J end lost 2 bases, and 20 bases lay between the germline ends. Germline loops: CDR1 DFQATT, CDR2 SNEGSKA (reference sequence). The CDR3 reads CSAEIGATPTYEQYF. CDR3 in DNA: TGCAGTGCAGAAATCGGGGCCACCCCGACCTACGAGCAGTACTTC.

This clonotype has ten or more counts. The rearrangement uses TRBV24-1 and TRBJ2-7, with a tentative D call TRBD1 (5 bases). The germline V gene has CDR1 KGHDR and CDR2 SFDVKD. V was trimmed by 1 base and J by 4 bases, leaving 7 bases between them. The CDR3 consists of 13 residues. CDR3 nucleotide sequence: TGTGCCACCAGTGATTTTTCAGGGTACGAGCAGTACTTC. Its protein product is CATSDFSGYEQYF.

This clonotype came up many times. J is TRBJ1-1 and V is TRBV29-1; perhaps TRBD1 as D (6 bases). The CDR3 loop spans 13 amino acids. Germline CDR1 SQVTM, CDR2 ANQGSEA. V was shortened by 7 bases and J by 6 bases, with 18 bases between the two germline ends. CDR3 loop: CSGMTGSPPEAFF. The CDR3 coding sequence is TGCAGCGGCATGACAGGATCCCCCCCTGAAGCTTTCTTT. Combining the CDR3 with reference TRBV29-1 and TRBJ1-1 gives the whole variable domain SAVISQKPSRDICQRGTSLTIQCQVDSQVTMMFWYRQQPGQSLTLIATANQGSEATYESGFVIDKFPISRPNLTFSTLTVSNMSPEDSSIYLCSGMTGSPPEAFFGQGTRLTVV.

This clonotype occurred many times. This chain connects TRBV9 to TRBJ2-3; the D is unclear. Trimming removed 4 bases from V and 5 bases from J, with 8 bases in between. This CDR3 spans 12 amino acids. Germline CDR1 reads SGDLS; CDR2 reads YYNGEE. Here the CDR3 reads CASSSVGDTQYF. CDR3 coding DNA: TGTGCCAGCAGCTCAGTAGGAGATACGCAGTATTTT. Full variable domain (rest looked up from reference TRBV9 and TRBJ2-3): DSGVTQTPKHLITATGQRVTLRCSPRSGDLSVYWYQQSLDQGLQFLIQYYNGEERAKGNILERFSAQQFPDLHSELNLSSLELGDSALYFCASSSVGDTQYFGPGTRLTVL.

This clonotype was observed at least ten times. J is TRBJ2-7 and V is TRBV5-1, with D possibly being TRBD1 (6 bases). This CDR3 has 15 amino acids. The V end lost 0 bases, the J end lost 3 bases, and 13 bases lay between the germline ends. Germline values: CDR1 SGHRS, CDR2 YFSETQ. CDR3 protein: CASSLGPGDRYEQYF. The CDR3 DNA reads TGCGCCAGCAGCTTGGGTCCAGGGGATCGCTACGAGCAGTACTTC.

This clonotype was counted at least ten times. The rearrangement uses TRBV5-5 and TRBJ1-6; TRBD1 agrees at 7 bases. The germline gives CDR1 SGHKS, CDR2 YYEKEE (reference sequence). The CDR3 has 15 residues. V trimming: 4 bases; J trimming: 8 bases; junction bases outside the gene matches: 9. The CDR3 region has the DNA TGTGCCAGCAGCCGCGGGACAGCGCGGGATTCACCCCTCCACTTT. It specifies CASSRGTARDSPLHF.

This clonotype was picked up many times. The chain combines TRBV11-2 with TRBJ2-3; no reliable D call. The germline CDR1 and CDR2 sequences are SGHAT and FQNNGV. This CDR3 has 12 amino acids. The germline V and J ends were trimmed by 0 bases and 11 bases, with 9 bases remaining between them. CDR3 residues: CASSLEGGEQYF. As DNA, the CDR3 is TGTGCCAGCAGCTTAGAGGGTGGTGAGCAGTATTTT. Drawing the rest from reference TRBV11-2 and TRBJ2-3, the complete variable domain is EAGVAQSPRYKIIEKRQSVAFWCNPISGHATLYWYQQILGQGPKLLIQFQNNGVVDDSQLPKDRFSAERLKGVDSTLKIQPAKLEDSAVYLCASSLEGGEQYFGPGTRLTVL.